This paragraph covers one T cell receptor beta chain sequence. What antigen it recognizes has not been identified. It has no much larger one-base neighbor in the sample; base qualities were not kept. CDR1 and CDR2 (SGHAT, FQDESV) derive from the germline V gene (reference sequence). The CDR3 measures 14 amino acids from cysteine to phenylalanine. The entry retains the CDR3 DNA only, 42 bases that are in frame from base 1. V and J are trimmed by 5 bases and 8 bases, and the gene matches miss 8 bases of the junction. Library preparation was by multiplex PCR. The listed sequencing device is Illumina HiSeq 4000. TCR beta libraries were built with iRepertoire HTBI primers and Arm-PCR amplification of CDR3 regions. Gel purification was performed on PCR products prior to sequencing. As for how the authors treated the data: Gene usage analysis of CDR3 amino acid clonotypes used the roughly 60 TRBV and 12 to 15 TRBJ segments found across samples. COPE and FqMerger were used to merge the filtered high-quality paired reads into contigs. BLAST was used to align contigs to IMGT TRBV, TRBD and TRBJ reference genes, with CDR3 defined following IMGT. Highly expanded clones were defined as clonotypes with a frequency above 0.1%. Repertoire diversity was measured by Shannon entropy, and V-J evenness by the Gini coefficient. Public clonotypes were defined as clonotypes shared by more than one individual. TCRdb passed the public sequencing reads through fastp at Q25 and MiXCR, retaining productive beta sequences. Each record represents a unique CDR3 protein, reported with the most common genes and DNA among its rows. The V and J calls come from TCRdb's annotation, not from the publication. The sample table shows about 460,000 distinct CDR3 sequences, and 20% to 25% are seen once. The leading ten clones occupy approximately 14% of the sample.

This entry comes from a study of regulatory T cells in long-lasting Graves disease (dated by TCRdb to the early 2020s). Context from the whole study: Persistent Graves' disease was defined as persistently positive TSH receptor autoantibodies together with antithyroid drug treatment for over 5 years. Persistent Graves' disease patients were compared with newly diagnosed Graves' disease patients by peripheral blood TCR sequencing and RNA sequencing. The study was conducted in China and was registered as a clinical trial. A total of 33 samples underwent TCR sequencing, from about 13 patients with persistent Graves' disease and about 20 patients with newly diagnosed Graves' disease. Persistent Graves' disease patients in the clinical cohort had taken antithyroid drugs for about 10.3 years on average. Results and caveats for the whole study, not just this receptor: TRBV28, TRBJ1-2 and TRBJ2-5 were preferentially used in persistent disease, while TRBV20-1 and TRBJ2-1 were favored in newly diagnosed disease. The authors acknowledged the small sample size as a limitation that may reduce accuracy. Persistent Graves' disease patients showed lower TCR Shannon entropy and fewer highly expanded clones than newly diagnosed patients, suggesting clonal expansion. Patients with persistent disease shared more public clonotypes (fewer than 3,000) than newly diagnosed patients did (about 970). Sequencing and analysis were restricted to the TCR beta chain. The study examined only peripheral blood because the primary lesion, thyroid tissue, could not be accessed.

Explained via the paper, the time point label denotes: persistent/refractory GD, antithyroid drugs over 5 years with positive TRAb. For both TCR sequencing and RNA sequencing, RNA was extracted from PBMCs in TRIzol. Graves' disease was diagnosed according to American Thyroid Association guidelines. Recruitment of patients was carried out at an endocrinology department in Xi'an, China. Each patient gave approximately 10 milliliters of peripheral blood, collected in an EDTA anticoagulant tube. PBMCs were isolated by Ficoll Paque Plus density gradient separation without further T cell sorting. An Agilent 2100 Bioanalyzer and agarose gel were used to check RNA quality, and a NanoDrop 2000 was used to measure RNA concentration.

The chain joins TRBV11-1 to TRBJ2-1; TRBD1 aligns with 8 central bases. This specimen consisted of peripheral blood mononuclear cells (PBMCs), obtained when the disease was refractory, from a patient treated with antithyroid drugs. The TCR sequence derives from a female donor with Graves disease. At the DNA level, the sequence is TGTGCCAGCAGCCCCTCGACAGGGGTTGATGAGCAGTTCTTC. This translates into CASSPSTGVDEQFF.